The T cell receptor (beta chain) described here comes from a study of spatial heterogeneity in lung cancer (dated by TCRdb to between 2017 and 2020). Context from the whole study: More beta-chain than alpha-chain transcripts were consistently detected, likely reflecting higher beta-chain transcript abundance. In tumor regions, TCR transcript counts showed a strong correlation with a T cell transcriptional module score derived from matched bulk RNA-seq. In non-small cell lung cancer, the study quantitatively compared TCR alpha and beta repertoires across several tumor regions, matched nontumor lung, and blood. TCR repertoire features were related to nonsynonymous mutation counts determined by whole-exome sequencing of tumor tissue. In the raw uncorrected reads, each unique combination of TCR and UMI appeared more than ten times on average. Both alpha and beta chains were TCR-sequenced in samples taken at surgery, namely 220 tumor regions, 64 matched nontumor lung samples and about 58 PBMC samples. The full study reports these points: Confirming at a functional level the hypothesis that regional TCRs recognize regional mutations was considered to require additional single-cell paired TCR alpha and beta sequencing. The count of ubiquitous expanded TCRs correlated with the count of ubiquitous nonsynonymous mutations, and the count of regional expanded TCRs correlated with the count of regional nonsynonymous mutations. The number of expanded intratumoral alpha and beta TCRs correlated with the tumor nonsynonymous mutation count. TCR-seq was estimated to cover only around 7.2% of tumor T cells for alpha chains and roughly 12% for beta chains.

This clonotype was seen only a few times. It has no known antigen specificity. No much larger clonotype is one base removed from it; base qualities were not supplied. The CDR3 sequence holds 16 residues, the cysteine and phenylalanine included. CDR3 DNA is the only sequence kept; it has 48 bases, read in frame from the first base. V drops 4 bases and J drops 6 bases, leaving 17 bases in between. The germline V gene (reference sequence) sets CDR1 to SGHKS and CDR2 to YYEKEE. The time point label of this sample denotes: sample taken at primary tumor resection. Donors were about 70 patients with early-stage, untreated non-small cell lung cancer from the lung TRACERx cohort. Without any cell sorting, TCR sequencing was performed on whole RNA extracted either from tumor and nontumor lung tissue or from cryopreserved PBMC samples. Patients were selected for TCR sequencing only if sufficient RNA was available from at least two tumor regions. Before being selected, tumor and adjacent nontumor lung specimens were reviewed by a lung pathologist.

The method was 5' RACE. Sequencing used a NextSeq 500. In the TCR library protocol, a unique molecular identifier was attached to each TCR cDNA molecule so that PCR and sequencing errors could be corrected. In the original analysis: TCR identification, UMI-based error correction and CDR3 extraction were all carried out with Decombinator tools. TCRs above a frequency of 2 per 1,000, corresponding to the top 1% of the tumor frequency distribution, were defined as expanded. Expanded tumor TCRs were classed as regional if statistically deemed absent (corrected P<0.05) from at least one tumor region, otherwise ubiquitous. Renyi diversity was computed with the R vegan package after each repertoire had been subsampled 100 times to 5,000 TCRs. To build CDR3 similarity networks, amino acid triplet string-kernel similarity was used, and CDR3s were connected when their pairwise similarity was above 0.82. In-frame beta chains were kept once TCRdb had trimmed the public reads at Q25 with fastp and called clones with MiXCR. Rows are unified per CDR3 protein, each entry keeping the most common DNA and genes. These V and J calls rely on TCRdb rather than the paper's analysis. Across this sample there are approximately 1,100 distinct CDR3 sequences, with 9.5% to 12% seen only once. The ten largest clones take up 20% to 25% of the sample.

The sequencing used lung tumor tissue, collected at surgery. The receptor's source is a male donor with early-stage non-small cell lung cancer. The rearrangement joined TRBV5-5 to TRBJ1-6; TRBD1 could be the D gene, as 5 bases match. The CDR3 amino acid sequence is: CASSPAPGRANSPLHF. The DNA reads TGTGCCAGCAGCCCAGCCCCGGGCAGGGCTAATTCACCCCTCCACTTT.